Listed below are T cell receptor beta chains from one sample, sequenced in a study of identical twins. TCRdb independently ran MiXCR on the 5' RACE reads; one entry per CDR3 protein. The table includes around 530,000 distinct CDR3 sequences, roughly 15% detected once. The data were also submitted as part of a second study, on yellow fever vaccine responses in identical twins.

The sequenced sample consisted of CD4+ T cells sorted from blood. The receptor source for this set is a woman aged 18-29 years in good health. CDR3s leave out the opening cysteine and the closing phenylalanine or tryptophan. Size values are once, few and many counts, or a class for expanded clones, and some rows have none.

J: TRBJ1-2; size: few; V: TRBV3-1; CDR3: ASSQGVGGRNYGYT
J: TRBJ2-3; size: few; V: TRBV27; CDR3: ASTRAGGNTDTQY
J: TRBJ2-2; size: few; V: TRBV24-1; CDR3: ATSDRVGGFVGELF
J: TRBJ2-1; size: .; V: TRBV7-2; CDR3: ASSPSYGRPHNEQF
J: TRBJ2-1; size: .; V: TRBV24-1; CDR3: ATSASGLAGGSSYNEQF
J: TRBJ2-2; size: many; V: TRBV29-1; CDR3: SVDRGRTGELF
J: TRBJ1-1; size: .; V: TRBV6-1; CDR3: ASSDRTGGRAEAF
J: TRBJ1-1; size: .; V: TRBV9; CDR3: ASSGNSYDVNTEAF
J: TRBJ2-1; size: .; V: TRBV5-1; CDR3: ASRGSGPFLFGQF
J: TRBJ2-3; size: few; V: TRBV5-5; CDR3: ASSAWTGNTDTQY
J: TRBJ1-5; size: .; V: TRBV2; CDR3: ASSGQRDQPQH
J: TRBJ1-1; size: .; V: TRBV24-1; CDR3: ATSVGPNTEAF
J: TRBJ2-3; size: few; V: TRBV24-1; CDR3: ATSDSGLEGTDTQY
J: TRBJ2-7; size: few; V: TRBV3-1; CDR3: ASSQDVGANEQY
J: TRBJ2-1; size: .; V: TRBV18; CDR3: ASSPIVAGDNEQF
J: TRBJ2-6; size: few; V: TRBV2; CDR3: ASSEDLVSGANVLT
J: TRBJ2-7; size: few; V: TRBV9; CDR3: ASSAHRQAYEQY
J: TRBJ2-3; size: .; V: TRBV6-1; CDR3: ASSPFQHTDTQY
J: TRBJ2-1; size: many; V: TRBV7-3; CDR3: ASSQLAGGYNEQF
J: TRBJ1-1; size: .; V: TRBV6-5; CDR3: ASSYSDSYTEAF
J: TRBJ2-1; size: .; V: TRBV5-6; CDR3: ASSFIAPNEQF
J: TRBJ1-3; size: few; V: TRBV5-6; CDR3: ASSAGSFNTIY
J: TRBJ1-1; size: .; V: TRBV7-9; CDR3: ASSPRDRVYTEAF
J: TRBJ2-6; size: .; V: TRBV11-2; CDR3: ASSAFGQASGANVLT
J: TRBJ2-3; size: .; V: TRBV7-9; CDR3: ASSLGLYSTDTQY
J: TRBJ1-4; size: .; V: TRBV7-6; CDR3: ASSSSVGVDEKLF
J: TRBJ2-3; size: .; V: TRBV2; CDR3: ASRPPSGRTDTQY
J: TRBJ2-7; size: .; V: TRBV20-1; CDR3: SARGAGGPYEQY
J: TRBJ1-6; size: few; V: TRBV7-9; CDR3: ASSSRSGRNSPLH
J: TRBJ1-6; size: many; V: TRBV12-3/TRBV12-4; CDR3: ASSSLTGGGSPLH
J: TRBJ2-7; size: few; V: TRBV11-2; CDR3: ASSKTSGLTYEQY
J: TRBJ1-4; size: .; V: TRBV24-1; CDR3: ATSQVGFGKLF
J: TRBJ1-1; size: .; V: TRBV5-1; CDR3: ASSFGSSATNTEAF
J: TRBJ1-5; size: few; V: TRBV6-1; CDR3: ASQRDSSNQPQH
J: TRBJ2-1; size: .; V: TRBV6-1; CDR3: ASSALAGGPAEQF
J: TRBJ2-5; size: few; V: TRBV5-1; CDR3: ASSLGAGGPYGETQY
J: TRBJ2-5; size: .; V: TRBV28; CDR3: ASSTPTGAPAQY
J: TRBJ1-2; size: .; V: TRBV18; CDR3: ASSPPNSPTGYT